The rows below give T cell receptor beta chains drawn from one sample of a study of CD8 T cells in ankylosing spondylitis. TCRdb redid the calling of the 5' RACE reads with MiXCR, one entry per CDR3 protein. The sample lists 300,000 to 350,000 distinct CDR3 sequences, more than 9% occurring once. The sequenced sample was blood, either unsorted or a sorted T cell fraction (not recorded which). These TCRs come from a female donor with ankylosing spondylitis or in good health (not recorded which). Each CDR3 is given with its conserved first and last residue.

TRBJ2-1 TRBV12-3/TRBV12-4 CASSFGGPDEQFF
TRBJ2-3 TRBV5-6 CASSLDHTQYF
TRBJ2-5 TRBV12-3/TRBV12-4 CASSTRQGQETQYF
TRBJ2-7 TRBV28 CASSLWGRFEQYF
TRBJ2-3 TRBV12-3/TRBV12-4 CASSSSPGTGATQYF
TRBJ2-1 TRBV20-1 CSAVRLAGYNEQFF
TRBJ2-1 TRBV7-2 CASSSPVLQQFF
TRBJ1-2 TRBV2 CASSQSSYGYTF
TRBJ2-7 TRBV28 CASTPGTVYYEQYF
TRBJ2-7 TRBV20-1 CSARDRRTGAYEQYF
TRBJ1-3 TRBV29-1 CSVSTDRRSGNTIYF
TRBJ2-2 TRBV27 CASSRTGRLFF
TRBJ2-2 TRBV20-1 CSVPGNTGELFF
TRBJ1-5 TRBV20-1 CSARDRGYNQPQHF
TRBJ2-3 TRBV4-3 CASSQFPGAGGGTDTQYF
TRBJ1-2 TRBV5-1 CASSPQGQLDYGYTF
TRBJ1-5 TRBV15 CATSRTGQPQHF
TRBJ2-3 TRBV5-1 CASSWGTSGGINLGTDTQYF
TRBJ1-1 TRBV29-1 CSVVQGAGNTEAFF
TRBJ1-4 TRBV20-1 CSARGQLTTNEKLFF
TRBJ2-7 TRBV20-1 CRADYPSSYEQYF
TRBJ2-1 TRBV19 CASSIGGHYNEQFF
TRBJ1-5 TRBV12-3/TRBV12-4 CASSFGARQPQHF
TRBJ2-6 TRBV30 CAWSVELSGANVLTF
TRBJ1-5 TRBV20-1 CSATHEGSNQPQHF
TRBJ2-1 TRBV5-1 CASSLNNEQFF
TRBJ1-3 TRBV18 CASSPRDGPNGNTIYF
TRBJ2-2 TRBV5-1 CASSMPGNTGELFF
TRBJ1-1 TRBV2 CASSGIPVEAFF
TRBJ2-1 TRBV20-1 CSVIKGSSGIIGNEQFF
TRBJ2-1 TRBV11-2 CASSLGLAGGPYFDEQFF
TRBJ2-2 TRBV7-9 CASSLGGKDTGELFF